This TCR beta chain was documented in a study of blood T cell repertoires in COVID-19. Across the study: COVID-19 samples from acute and convalescent phases originated in the United States, Italy and Spain. T cells, B-cell-depleted T cells, or PBMCs provided the cDNA or gDNA that served as material.

Per the authors' pipeline: Reference gene primer amplification in the assay estimated nucleated cell counts. The table came from immunoSEQ multiplex PCR; TCRdb's copy has only in-frame clones and leaves some out. V and J calls and clone size follow that table, whereas D and trimming were derived from the DNA. The sample gives about 260,000 clones, 75% to 95% of which show up once; approximately 2.6% is in the top ten. The CDR3 loop spans 14 amino acids. Looked up from germline, CDR1 is MNHEY and CDR2 is SMNVEV (reference sequence). The V gene end was trimmed by 8 bases and the J gene end by 5 bases; junction bases not matched to a gene: 9.

The sample consisted of peripheral blood. This chain connects TRBV27 to TRBJ1-5; 7 positions agree with TRBD1. This clonotype was sampled from a person aged 18-35 years with COVID-19, enrolled during active disease. The CDR3 DNA reads as TGTGCCAGCGGCATTAGGGGACAGTATCAGCCCCAGCATTTT. It translates to CASGIRGQYQPQHF.